This T cell receptor beta chain was recorded in a study of response to subunit inactivated influenza vaccine (dated by TCRdb to 2016 to 2019). With regard to the full study: Deep quantitative T cell receptor repertoire profiling was used in the study to track responses to a trivalent subunit inactivated influenza vaccine. General study outcomes and caveats: The authors proposed that each seasonal influenza vaccination may bring in only a limited number of new T cells.

The library relied on RT-PCR. Sequencing relied on an Illumina HiSeq 2500. The public reads were reanalyzed by TCRdb: fastp trimming at Q25, MiXCR alignment, in-frame beta chains only. Identical CDR3 protein sequences are pooled into one entry, listed with their most common genes and DNA. The sample table records about 800,000 distinct CDR3 sequences; approximately 22% of these occur just once. The biggest ten clones account for 10% of the sample. This clonotype has a count of ten or more. Its antigen is unknown. The junction departs from germline at one end; a sequencing error may be responsible. Sequencing was performed on PBMCs from blood, taken more than 4 days after vaccination. This receptor was taken from a man in his fifties or sixties who received an inactivated influenza vaccine. Donor details come from another sample of the same person, matched by shared clones.

The nucleotides are TGTGCCAGCAGTTTACGCGGGAGGAATGAGCAGTTCTTC. Its translation reads: CASSLRGRNEQFF. Recombination connected TRBV5-1 to TRBJ2-1, and TRBD2 matches 8 of the central bases. Counted from cysteine to phenylalanine, this CDR3 has 13 amino acids. Here the CDR3 DNA is all that survives: 39 bases in frame from base 1. CDR1 and CDR2, per the germline V gene, are SGHRS and YFSETQ.